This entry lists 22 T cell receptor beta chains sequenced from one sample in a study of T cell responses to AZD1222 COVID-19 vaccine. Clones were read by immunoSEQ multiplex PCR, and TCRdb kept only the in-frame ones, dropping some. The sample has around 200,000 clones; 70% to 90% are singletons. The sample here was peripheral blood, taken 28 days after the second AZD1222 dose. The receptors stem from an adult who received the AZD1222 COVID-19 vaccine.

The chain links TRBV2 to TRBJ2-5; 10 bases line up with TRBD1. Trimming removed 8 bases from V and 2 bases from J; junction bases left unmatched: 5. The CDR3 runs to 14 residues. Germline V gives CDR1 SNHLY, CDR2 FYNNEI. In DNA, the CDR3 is TGTGCCAGCTCCGGACAGGGGGAACAAGAGACCCAGTACTTC. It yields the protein CASSGQGEQETQYF.

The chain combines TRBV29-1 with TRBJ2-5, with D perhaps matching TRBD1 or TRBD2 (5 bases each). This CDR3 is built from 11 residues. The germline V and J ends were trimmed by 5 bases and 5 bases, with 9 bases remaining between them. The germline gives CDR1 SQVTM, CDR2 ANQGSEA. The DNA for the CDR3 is TGCAGCGTTAGGGGAGAGGAGACCCAGTACTTC. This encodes CSVRGEETQYF. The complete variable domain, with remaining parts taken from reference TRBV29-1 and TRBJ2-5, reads SAVISQKPSRDICQRGTSLTIQCQVDSQVTMMFWYRQQPGQSLTLIATANQGSEATYESGFVIDKFPISRPNLTFSTLTVSNMSPEDSSIYLCSVRGEETQYFGPGTRLLVL.

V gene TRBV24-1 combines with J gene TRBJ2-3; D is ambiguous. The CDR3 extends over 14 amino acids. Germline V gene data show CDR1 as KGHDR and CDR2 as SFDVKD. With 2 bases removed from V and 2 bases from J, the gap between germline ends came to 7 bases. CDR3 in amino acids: CATSDWPLTDTQYF. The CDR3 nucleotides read TGTGCCACCAGTGATTGGCCGCTCACAGATACGCAGTATTTT.

This CDR3 reads CASSYNTGQITGNTIYF. CDR3 coding DNA: TGTGCCAGCAGCTATAATACTGGACAGATTACTGGAAACACCATATATTTT. The J gene is TRBJ1-3, the V gene TRBV14; weak D call: TRBD1 (6 bases). With 5 bases removed from V and 2 bases from J, the gap between germline ends came to 19 bases. The CDR3 is 17 residues long. Germline V gives CDR1 SGHDN, CDR2 FVKESK.

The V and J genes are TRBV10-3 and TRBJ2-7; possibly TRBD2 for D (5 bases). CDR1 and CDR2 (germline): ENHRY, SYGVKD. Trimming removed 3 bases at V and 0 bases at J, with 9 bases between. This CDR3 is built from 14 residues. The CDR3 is CAISDGKSSYEQYF. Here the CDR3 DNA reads TGTGCCATCAGTGACGGGAAGTCCTCCTACGAGCAGTACTTC.

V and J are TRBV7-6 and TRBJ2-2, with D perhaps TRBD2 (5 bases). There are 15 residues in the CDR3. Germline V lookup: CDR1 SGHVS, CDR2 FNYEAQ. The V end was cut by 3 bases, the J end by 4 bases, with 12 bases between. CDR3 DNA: TGTGCCAGCAGCTTGGAGCGGACGGGCACCGGGGAGCTGTTTTTT. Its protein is CASSLERTGTGELFF.

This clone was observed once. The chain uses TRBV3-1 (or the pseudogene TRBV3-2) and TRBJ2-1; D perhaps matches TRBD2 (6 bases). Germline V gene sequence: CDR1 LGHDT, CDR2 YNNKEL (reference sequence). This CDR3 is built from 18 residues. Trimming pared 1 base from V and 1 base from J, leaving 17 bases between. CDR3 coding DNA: TGTGCCAGCAGCCAAGGGGTTTTCGTAGCGGCATCCTACAATGAGCAGTTCTTC. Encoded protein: CASSQGVFVAASYNEQFF.

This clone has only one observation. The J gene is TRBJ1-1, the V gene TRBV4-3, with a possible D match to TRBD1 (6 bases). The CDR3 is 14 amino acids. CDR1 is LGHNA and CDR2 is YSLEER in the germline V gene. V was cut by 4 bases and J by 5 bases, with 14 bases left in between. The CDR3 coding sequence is TGCGCCAGCAGCCCACAGGGAAGGCGGACTGAAGCTTTCTTT. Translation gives CASSPQGRRTEAFF.

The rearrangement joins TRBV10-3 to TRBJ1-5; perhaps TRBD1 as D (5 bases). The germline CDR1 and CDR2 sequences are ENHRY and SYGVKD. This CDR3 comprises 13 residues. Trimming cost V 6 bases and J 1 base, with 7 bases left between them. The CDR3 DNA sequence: TGTGCCATCAGCAGGGACAGCAATCAGCCCCAGCATTTT. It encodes CAISRDSNQPQHF.

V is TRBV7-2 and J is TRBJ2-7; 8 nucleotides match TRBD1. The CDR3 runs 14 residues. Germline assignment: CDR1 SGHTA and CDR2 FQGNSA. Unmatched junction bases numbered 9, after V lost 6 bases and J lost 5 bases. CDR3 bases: TGTGCCAGCAGGAAGGACAGGGTATCTCACGAGCAGTACTTC. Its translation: CASRKDRVSHEQYF.

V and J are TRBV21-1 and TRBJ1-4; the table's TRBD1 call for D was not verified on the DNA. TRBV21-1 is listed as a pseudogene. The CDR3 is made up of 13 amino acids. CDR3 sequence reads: CASSIRSGRGLFF. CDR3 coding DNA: TGTGCCAGCAGCATCAGGAGTGGAAGGGGACTGTTTTTT.

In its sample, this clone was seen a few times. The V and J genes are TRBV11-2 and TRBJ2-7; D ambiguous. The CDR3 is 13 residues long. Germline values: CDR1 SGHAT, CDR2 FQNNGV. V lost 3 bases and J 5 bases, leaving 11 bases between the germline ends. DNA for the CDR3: TGTGCCAGCAGCTTGATAGGTCACGACGAGCAGTACTTC. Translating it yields CASSLIGHDEQYF.

For the CDR3, the DNA is TGTGCCAGCAGCCCCCATCAGGGGGGCATAGGCTACACCTTC. Its translation: CASSPHQGGIGYTF. The rearrangement joins TRBV7-3 to TRBJ1-2; 7 nucleotides match TRBD1. CDR3 length: 14 amino acids. Germline CDR1 is SGHTA and CDR2 is FQGTGA. After removal of 5 bases from V and 8 bases from J, the junction contained 11 bases not matched to a gene.

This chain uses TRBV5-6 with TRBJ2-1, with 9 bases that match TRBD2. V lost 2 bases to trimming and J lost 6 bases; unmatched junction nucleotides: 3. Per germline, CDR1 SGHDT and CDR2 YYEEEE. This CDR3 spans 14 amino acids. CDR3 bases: TGTGCCAGCAGCTTAACTAGCGGGCGCAATGAGCAGTTCTTC. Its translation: CASSLTSGRNEQFF.

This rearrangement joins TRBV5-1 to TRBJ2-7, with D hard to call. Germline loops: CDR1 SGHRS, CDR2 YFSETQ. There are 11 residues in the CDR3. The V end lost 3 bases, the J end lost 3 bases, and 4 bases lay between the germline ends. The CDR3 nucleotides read TGCGCCAGCAGCTCTGACTACGAGCAGTACTTC. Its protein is CASSSDYEQYF. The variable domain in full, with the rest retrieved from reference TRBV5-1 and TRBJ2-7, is KAGVTQTPRYLIKTRGQQVTLSCSPISGHRSVSWYQQTPGQGLQFLFEYFSETQRNKGNFPGRFSGRQFSNSRSEMNVSTLELGDSALYLCASSSDYEQYFGPGTRLTVT.

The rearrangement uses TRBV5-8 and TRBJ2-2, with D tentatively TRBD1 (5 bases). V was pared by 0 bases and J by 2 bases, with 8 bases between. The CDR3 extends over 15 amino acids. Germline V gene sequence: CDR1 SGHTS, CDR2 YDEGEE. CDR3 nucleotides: TGTGCCAGCAGCTTGGAACAGGCTAACACCGGGGAGCTGTTTTTT. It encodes CASSLEQANTGELFF.

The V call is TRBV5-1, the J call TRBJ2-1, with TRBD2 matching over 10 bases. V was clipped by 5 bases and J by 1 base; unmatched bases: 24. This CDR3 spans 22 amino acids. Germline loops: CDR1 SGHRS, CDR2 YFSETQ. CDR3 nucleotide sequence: TGCGCCAGCAGATCTCATTCCGGGACTAGCGCTAGGGCGGGGGGTTCCTACAATGAGCAGTTCTTC. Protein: CASRSHSGTSARAGGSYNEQFF.

This CDR3 is CAWRGRGLALTGELFF. The DNA for the CDR3 is TGTGCCTGGAGGGGGCGGGGACTAGCCCTTACCGGGGAGCTGTTTTTT. The V and J genes are TRBV30 and TRBJ2-2; TRBD2 matches 9 bases. Germline lookup yields CDR1 GTSNPN and CDR2 SVGIG (reference sequence). V was pared by 3 bases and J by 5 bases, with 10 bases of the junction left unmatched. This CDR3 spans 16 amino acids.

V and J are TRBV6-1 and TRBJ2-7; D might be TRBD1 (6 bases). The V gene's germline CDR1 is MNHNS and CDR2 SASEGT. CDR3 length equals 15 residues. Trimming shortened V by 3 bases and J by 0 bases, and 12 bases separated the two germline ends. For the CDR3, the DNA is TGTGCCAGCAGTGACCGGGACACCAGCTCCTACGAGCAGTACTTC. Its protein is CASSDRDTSSYEQYF.

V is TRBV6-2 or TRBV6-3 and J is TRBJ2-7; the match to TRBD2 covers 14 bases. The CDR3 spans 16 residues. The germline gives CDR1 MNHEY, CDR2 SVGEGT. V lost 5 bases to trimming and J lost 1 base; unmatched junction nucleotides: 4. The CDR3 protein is CASSTWTSGRSYEQYF. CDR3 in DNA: TGTGCCAGCAGTACTTGGACTAGCGGGAGGTCCTACGAGCAGTACTTC.

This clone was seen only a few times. CDR3 sequence: CASCRQGETQYF. The CDR3 DNA follows: TGCGCCAGCTGCCGACAGGGCGAGACCCAGTACTTC. This chain connects TRBV5-1 to TRBJ2-5, with 7 bases that match TRBD1. The V gene end was trimmed by 7 bases and the J gene end by 5 bases; junction bases not matched to a gene: 5. The CDR3 extends over 12 amino acids. Germline CDR1 reads SGHRS; CDR2 reads YFSETQ.

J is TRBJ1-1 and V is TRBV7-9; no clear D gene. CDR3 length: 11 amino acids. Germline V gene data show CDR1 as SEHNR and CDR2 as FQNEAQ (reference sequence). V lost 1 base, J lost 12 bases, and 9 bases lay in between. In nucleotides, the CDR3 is TGTGCCAGCAGCTTAGGCCTAGAGACTTTCTTT. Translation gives CASSLGLETFF.